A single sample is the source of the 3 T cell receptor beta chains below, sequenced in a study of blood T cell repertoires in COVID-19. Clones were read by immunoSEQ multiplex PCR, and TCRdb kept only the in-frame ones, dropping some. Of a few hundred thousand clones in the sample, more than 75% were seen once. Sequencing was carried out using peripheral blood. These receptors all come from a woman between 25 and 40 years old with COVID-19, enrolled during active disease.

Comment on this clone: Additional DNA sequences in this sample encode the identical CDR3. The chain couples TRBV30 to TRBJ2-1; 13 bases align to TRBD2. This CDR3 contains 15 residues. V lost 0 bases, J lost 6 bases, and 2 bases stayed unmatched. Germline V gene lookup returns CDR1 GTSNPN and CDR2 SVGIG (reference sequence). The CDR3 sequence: CAWSVRLAGGNEQFF. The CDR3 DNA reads TGTGCCTGGAGTGTGAGACTAGCGGGAGGCAATGAGCAGTTCTTC.

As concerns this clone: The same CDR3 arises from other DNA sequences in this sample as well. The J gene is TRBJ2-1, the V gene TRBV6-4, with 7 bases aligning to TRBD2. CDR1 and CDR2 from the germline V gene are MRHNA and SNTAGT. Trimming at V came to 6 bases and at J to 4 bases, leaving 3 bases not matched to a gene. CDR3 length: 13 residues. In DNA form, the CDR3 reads TGTGCCAGCAGCCTGGGACTATACAATGAGCAGTTCTTC. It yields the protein CASSLGLYNEQFF.

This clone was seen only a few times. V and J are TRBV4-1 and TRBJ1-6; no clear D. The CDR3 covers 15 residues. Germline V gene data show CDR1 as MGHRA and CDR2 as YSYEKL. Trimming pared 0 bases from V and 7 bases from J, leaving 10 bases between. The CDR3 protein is CASSQDPDGNSPLHF. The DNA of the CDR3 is TGCGCCAGCAGCCAAGATCCCGACGGGAATTCACCCCTCCACTTT.